These 13 T cell receptor beta chains came from one sample sequenced in a study of CD8+CD57+ T cells in acquired aplastic anemia. Patients picked for sequencing had shown CD8+CD57+ cell expansion detected by flow cytometry. Genomic DNA was employed as the template in profiling TCR beta VDJ and CDR3. TCRdb ran MiXCR on the reads and lists one entry per CDR3 protein. The sample yields approximately 160,000 distinct CDR3 sequences, approximately 44% seen once. Sequencing was performed on sorted CD4+, CD8+, or CD8+CD57+ T cells (not recorded which) from PBMCs. Receptors were obtained from a human donor with aplastic anemia.

The CDR3 DNA reads as TGCAGCGTTGAACTCGGGGGGGCGGATGGCTACACCTTC. It is translated as CSVELGGADGYTF. The chain couples TRBV29-1 to TRBJ1-2; possibly TRBD1 for D (6 bases). Trimming left V 2 bases short and J 6 bases short, with 13 bases between. The CDR3 is made up of 13 amino acids. CDR1 and CDR2 from the germline V gene are SQVTM and ANQGSEA.

A few counts support this clonotype. The CDR3 DNA reads TGTGCCACCAGCAGACAGGGAGAAGCTAACTATGGCTACACCTTC. This gives the protein CATSRQGEANYGYTF. The V call is TRBV15, the J call TRBJ1-2; possible D gene TRBD1, 5 bases. The CDR3 sequence is 15 residues long. Germline CDR1 reads LNHNV; CDR2 reads YYDKDF (reference sequence). With 2 bases removed from V and 0 bases from J, the gap between germline ends came to 10 bases.

At least ten counts were recorded for this clonotype. The V and J genes are TRBV20-1 and TRBJ1-6; D might be TRBD1 (5 bases). The V end lost 3 bases, the J end lost 4 bases, and 16 bases lay between the germline ends. This CDR3 region has 16 residues. Germline-derived CDR1 and CDR2 are DFQATT and SNEGSKA (reference sequence). As DNA, the CDR3 is TGCAGTGCTAGGGATACAAAGGGACTTTATAATTCACCCCTCCACTTT. It specifies CSARDTKGLYNSPLHF.

The genes are TRBV9 and TRBJ1-6; the match to TRBD1 covers 10 bases. Germline CDR1 SGDLS, CDR2 YYNGEE. J was trimmed by 7 bases and V by 5 bases; bases with no gene match: 9. This CDR3 is 16 amino acids long. The CDR3: CASSPGQGTQNSPLHF. DNA for the CDR3: TGTGCCAGCAGTCCGGGACAGGGGACCCAAAATTCACCCCTCCACTTT.

V gene TRBV12-3 or TRBV12-4 combines with J gene TRBJ1-4; TRBD1 matches at 8 bases. The V and J ends lost 3 bases and 7 bases, in that order; junction bases with no gene match: 13. CDR3 length: 17 residues. CDR3: CASSFGTRAGGFEKLFF. The CDR3 DNA reads as TGTGCCAGCAGTTTTGGGACAAGGGCAGGGGGCTTTGAAAAACTGTTTTTT.

This clonotype appeared many times. V is TRBV5-1 and J is TRBJ2-6; weak D call: TRBD1 (5 bases). Germline assignment: CDR1 SGHRS and CDR2 YFSETQ. Deletions cut 2 bases from V and 0 bases from J, with 9 bases between. The CDR3 has 16 residues. The CDR3: CASSLRQSSGANVLTF. As DNA, the CDR3 is TGCGCCAGCAGCTTACGACAGAGCTCTGGGGCCAACGTCCTGACTTTC.

This rearrangement joins TRBV9 to TRBJ1-6; D gene uncertain. The CDR3 covers 14 residues. V lost 0 bases and J lost 9, with 10 bases in between. The V gene's germline CDR1 is SGDLS and CDR2 YYNGEE. CDR3 loop: CASSVELMGSPLHF. CDR3 DNA sequence: TGTGCCAGCAGCGTAGAACTCATGGGTTCACCCCTCCACTTT.

The gene calls are TRBV29-1 and TRBJ2-7; D gene uncertain. Trimming removed 1 base at V and 2 bases at J, with 6 bases between. Per the germline V gene, CDR1 is SQVTM and CDR2 is ANQGSEA. The CDR3 runs to 12 residues. The CDR3 region is CSVEGKTYEQYF. For the CDR3, the DNA is TGCAGCGTTGAAGGCAAGACCTACGAGCAGTACTTC.

This chain links TRBV15 with TRBJ2-5, with TRBD2 matching 12 bases. This CDR3 spans 19 amino acids. With 8 bases clipped from V and 0 bases from J, the junction kept 16 bases outside the gene matches. Looked up from germline, CDR1 is LNHNV and CDR2 is YYDKDF (reference sequence). As DNA, the CDR3 is TGTGCCACCGCCATGAATGGACTAGCGGGAAAGTCGTACCAAGAGACCCAGTACTTC. As protein: CATAMNGLAGKSYQETQYF.

This clonotype was counted at least ten times. V usage is TRBV7-9 and J usage is TRBJ2-1; 7 bases are a match to TRBD1. CDR3 length equals 11 residues. V dropped 1 base and J dropped 15; count of bases not matched to a gene: 3. Looked up from germline, CDR1 is SEHNR and CDR2 is FQNEAQ (reference sequence). The CDR3 reads CASSLGQGVFF. In DNA form, the CDR3 reads TGTGCCAGCAGCTTAGGACAGGGTGTGTTCTTC.

This clonotype showed up many times. The V call is TRBV6-5, the J call TRBJ2-2, with D possibly TRBD2 on 5 matching bases. This CDR3 has 14 residues. Per the germline V gene, CDR1 is MNHEY and CDR2 is SVGAGI. V shed 4 bases and J shed 4 bases, with 10 bases lying between them. CDR3 coding DNA: TGTGCCAGCAGTTTTAGCGTAAGCACCGGGGAGCTGTTTTTT. This gives the protein CASSFSVSTGELFF.

The chain is built from TRBV7-9 and TRBJ2-5; D gene unclear. Germline values: CDR1 SEHNR, CDR2 FQNEAQ (reference sequence). Trimming shortened V by 0 bases and J by 5 bases, and 7 bases separated the two germline ends. The CDR3 spans 13 residues. In nucleotides, the CDR3 is TGTGCCAGCAGCTTAGCTACTACCGAGACCCAGTACTTC. Its translation is CASSLATTETQYF.

The chain recombines TRBV29-1 with TRBJ1-3; 7 bases map to TRBD1. CDR1 and CDR2 (germline): SQVTM, ANQGSEA. The CDR3 covers 14 residues. V dropped 8 bases and J dropped 0; count of bases not matched to a gene: 7. As DNA, the CDR3 is TGCAGCTTGGGGGGGACAGTCTCTGGAAACACCATATATTTT. Translation gives CSLGGTVSGNTIYF.